This T cell receptor beta chain was obtained from a study of radiation and T cells in renal cell carcinoma. At the level of the study: Nephrectomy followed 15 Gy stereotactic body radiation by 4 weeks.

Trimming pared 5 bases from V and 6 bases from J, leaving 13 bases between. CDR1 is MNHEY and CDR2 is SMNVEV in the germline V gene (reference sequence). CDR3 length: 13 residues. Measured with immunoSEQ multiplex PCR; TCRdb has only the in-frame clones, and not every one. The table has roughly 120,000 clones, 80% to 85% seen once. The sample's time point: baseline pretreatment blood. Described treatment: 15 Gy SBRT to primary tumor, nephrectomy 4 weeks later. The sequencing used blood, collected from a patient whose treatment included radiotherapy and nephrectomy. V and J are TRBV27 and TRBJ1-2, with D perhaps matching TRBD1 (5 bases). The sequence was collected from a woman aged 55-69 years with renal cell carcinoma. The CDR3: CASSVRVGNGYTF. CDR3 nucleotide sequence: TGTGCCAGCAGTGTCAGGGTCGGAAATGGCTACACCTTC.